The rows below give T cell receptor beta chains drawn from one sample of a study of blood T cell repertoires in COVID-19. Assay used: immunoSEQ multiplex PCR; TCRdb lists only in-frame clones, some missing. Of some 150,000 clones listed, about 80% are singletons. Sequencing was done on a sample of peripheral blood. These receptors were taken from a woman in her sixties or seventies with acute or convalescent COVID-19. Both conserved end residues are part of each CDR3. The order of the fields is J gene, V gene, clone size, D gene, CDR3 protein, CDR3 DNA. The D gene is left open where the match is weak. Clone size, where shown, is once, few, many, or a class for clones that have expanded.

TRBJ2-7	TRBV28	few	-	CASSITTDYEQYF	TGTGCCAGCAGTATAACGACAGACTACGAGCAGTACTTC
TRBJ2-3	TRBV6-6	-	TRBD2	CASSPYYLAGGWTDTQYF	TGTGCCAGCAGTCCGTATTACCTAGCGGGAGGTTGGACAGATACGCAGTATTTT
TRBJ1-2	TRBV6-5	-	-	CASSYAIGGYGYTF	TGTGCCAGCAGTTACGCCATTGGGGGGTATGGCTACACCTTC
TRBJ1-5	TRBV16	few	-	CASSQSDSHQPQHF	TGTGCCAGCAGCCAATCGGACAGCCATCAGCCCCAGCATTTT
TRBJ2-2	TRBV9	-	TRBD2	CASSVGGGGNTGELFF	TGTGCCAGCAGCGTAGGCGGGGGAGGCAACACCGGGGAGCTGTTTTTT
TRBJ1-5	TRBV4-3	-	-	CASGFEPGEPQHF	TGCGCCAGCGGATTCGAGCCGGGTGAGCCCCAGCATTTT
TRBJ2-1	TRBV4-1	-	-	CASSQGRLTNEQFF	TGCGCCAGCAGCCAAGGAAGACTTACCAATGAGCAGTTCTTC
TRBJ1-3	TRBV29-1	-	-	CSVDTPGNTIYF	TGCAGCGTTGACACTCCTGGAAACACCATATATTTT
TRBJ1-2	TRBV27	once	-	CASSLGQMYGYTF	TGTGCCAGCAGTTTGGGCCAGATGTATGGCTACACCTTC
TRBJ1-1	TRBV19	once	-	CASSTQGSSSEAFF	TGTGCCAGTAGTACCCAAGGGAGCTCCTCTGAAGCTTTCTTT
TRBJ1-1	TRBV5-6	-	-	CASSLTGTEAFF	TGTGCCAGCAGCCTAACGGGGACAGAAGCTTTCTTT